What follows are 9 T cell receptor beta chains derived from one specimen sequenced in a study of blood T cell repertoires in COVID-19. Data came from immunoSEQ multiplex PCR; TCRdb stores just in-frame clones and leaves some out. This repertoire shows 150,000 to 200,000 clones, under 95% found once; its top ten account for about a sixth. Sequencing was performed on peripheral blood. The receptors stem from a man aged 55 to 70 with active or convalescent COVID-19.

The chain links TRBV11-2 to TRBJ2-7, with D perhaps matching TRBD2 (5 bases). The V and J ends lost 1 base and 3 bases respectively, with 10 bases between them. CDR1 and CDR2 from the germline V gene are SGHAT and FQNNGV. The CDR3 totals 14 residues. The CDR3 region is CASSLGGIGYEQYF. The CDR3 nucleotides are TGTGCCAGCAGCTTAGGAGGGATTGGCTACGAGCAGTACTTC.

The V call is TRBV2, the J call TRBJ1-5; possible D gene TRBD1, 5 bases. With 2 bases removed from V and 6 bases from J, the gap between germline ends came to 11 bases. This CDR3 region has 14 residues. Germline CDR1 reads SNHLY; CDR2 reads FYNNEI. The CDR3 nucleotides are TGTGCCAGCAGTGAACAGGGATTGGGTCAGCCCCAGCATTTT. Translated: CASSEQGLGQPQHF.

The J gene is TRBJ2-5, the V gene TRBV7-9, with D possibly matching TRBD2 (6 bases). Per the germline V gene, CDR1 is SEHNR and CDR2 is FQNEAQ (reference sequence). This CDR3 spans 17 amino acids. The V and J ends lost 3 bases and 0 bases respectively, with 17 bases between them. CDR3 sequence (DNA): TGTGCCAGCAGCTTGCCCCTTGGGGGGACGTACCAAGAGACCCAGTACTTC. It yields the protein CASSLPLGGTYQETQYF.

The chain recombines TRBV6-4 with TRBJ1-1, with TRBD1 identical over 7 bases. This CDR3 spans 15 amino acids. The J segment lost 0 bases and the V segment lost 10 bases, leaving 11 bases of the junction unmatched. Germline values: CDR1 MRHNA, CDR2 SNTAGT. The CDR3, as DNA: TGTGCCACCCGACAGGGTGGGACCATGAACACTGAAGCTTTCTTT. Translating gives CATRQGGTMNTEAFF.

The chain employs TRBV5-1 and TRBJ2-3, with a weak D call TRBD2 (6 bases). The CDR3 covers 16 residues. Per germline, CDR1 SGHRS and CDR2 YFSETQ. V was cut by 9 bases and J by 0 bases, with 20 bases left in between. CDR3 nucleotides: TGCGCCACCTCAATGGATCGGGAGACTAGCACAGATACGCAGTATTTT. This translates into CATSMDRETSTDTQYF.

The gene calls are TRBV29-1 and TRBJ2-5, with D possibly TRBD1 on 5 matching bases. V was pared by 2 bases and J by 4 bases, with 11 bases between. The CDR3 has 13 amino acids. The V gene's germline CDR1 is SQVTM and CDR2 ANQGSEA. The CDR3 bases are TGCAGCGTTGAACAGGGTTTACGAGAGACCCAGTACTTC. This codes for CSVEQGLRETQYF.

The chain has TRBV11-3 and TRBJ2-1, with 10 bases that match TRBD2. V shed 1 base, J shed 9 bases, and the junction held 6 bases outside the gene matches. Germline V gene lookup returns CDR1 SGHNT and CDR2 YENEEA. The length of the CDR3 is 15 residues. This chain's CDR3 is CASSLVAGGSGEQFF. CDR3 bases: TGTGCCAGCAGCTTAGTAGCGGGGGGCTCGGGTGAGCAGTTCTTC.

CDR3 protein: CASSRRGGGQGTGELFF. The CDR3 region has the DNA TGTGCCAGCAGCCGCCGGGGGGGAGGGCAAGGCACCGGGGAGCTGTTTTTT. V is TRBV27 and J is TRBJ2-2; the match to TRBD2 covers 8 bases. Trimming at V came to 6 bases and at J to 4 bases, leaving 13 bases not matched to a gene. Germline CDR1 is MNHEY and CDR2 is SMNVEV (reference sequence). This CDR3 comprises 17 residues.

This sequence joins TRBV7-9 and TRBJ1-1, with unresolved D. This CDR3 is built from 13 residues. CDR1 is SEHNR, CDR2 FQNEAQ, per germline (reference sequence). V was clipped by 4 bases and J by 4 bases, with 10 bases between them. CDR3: CASSSRGGTEAFF. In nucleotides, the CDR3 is TGTGCCAGCAGCTCACGAGGAGGCACTGAAGCTTTCTTT.